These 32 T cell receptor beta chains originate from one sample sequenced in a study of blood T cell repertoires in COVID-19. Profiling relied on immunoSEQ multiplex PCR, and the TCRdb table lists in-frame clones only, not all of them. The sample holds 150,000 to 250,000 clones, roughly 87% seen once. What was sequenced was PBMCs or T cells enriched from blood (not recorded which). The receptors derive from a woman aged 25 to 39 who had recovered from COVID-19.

CDR3 in amino acids: CASSRDRREGQPQHF. CDR3 bases: TGTGCCAGCAGCCGTGACAGGCGAGAAGGGCAGCCCCAGCATTTT. The chain recombines TRBV7-6 with TRBJ1-5; possibly TRBD1 for D (6 bases). The germline V and J ends were trimmed by 5 bases and 7 bases, with 18 bases remaining between them. From germline, CDR1 is SGHVS and CDR2 FNYEAQ. There are 15 residues in the CDR3. The variable domain in full, with the rest retrieved from reference TRBV7-6 and TRBJ1-5, is GAGVSQSPRYKVTKRGQDVALRCDPISGHVSLYWYRQALGQGPEFLTYFNYEAQQDKSGLPNDRFSAERPEGSISTLTIQRTEQRDSAMYRCASSRDRREGQPQHFGDGTRLSIL.

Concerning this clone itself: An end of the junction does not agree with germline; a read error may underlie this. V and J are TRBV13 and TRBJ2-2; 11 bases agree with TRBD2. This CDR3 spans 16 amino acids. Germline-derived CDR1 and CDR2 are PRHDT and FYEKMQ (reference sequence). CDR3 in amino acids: CASSLGTSGNTGELFF. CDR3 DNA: TGTGCCAGCAGCCTAGGGACTAGCGGCAACACCGGGGAGCTGTTTTTT.

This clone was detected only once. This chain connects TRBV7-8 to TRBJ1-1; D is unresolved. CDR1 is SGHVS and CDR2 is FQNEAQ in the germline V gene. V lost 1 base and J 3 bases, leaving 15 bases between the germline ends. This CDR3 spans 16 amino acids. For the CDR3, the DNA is TGTGCCAGCAGCTTAGTCTCGGGCAGGAGGGACACTGAAGCTTTCTTT. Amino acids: CASSLVSGRRDTEAFF. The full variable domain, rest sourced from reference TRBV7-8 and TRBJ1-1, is GAGVSQSPRYKVAKRGQDVALRCDPISGHVSLFWYQQALGQGPEFLTYFQNEAQLDKSGLPSDRFFAERPEGSVSTLKIQRTQQEDSAVYLCASSLVSGRRDTEAFFGQGTRLTVV.

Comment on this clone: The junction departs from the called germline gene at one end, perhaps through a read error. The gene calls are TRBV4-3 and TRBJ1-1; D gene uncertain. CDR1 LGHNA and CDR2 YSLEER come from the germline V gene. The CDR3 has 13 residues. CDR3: CANSQDRNTEAFF. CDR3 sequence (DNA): TGCGCCAACAGCCAAGATAGGAACACTGAAGCTTTCTTT.

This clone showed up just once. The DNA for the CDR3 is TGTGCCAGTAGGAAGGGACAGGGATTAATCTACGAGCAGTACTTC. It is translated as CASRKGQGLIYEQYF. The rearrangement joins TRBV19 to TRBJ2-7, with 9 positions matching TRBD1. Germline CDR1 and CDR2: LNHDA and SQIVND (reference sequence). The CDR3 extends over 15 amino acids. The V segment lost 6 bases and the J segment 3 bases; nucleotides outside the gene matches: 9.

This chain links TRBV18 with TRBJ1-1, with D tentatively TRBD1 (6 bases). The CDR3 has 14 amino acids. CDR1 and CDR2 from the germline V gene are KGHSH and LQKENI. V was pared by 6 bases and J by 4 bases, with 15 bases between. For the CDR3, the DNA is TGTGCCAGCTCGGGGATGGAAGGGGGCACTGAAGCTTTCTTT. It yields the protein CASSGMEGGTEAFF.

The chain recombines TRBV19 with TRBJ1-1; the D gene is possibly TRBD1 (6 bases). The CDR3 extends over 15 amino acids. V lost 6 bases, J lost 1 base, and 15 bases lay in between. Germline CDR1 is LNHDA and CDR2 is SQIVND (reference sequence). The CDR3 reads CASRKSDRQNTEAFF. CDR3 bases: TGTGCCAGTAGAAAATCGGACAGACAGAACACTGAAGCTTTCTTT.

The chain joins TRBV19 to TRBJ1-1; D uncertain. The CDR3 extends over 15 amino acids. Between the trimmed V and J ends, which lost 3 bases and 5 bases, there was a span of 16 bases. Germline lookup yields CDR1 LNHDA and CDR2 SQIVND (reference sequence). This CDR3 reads CASSISGPPGTEAFF. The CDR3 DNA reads TGTGCCAGTAGTATTTCGGGCCCGCCGGGGACTGAAGCTTTCTTT.

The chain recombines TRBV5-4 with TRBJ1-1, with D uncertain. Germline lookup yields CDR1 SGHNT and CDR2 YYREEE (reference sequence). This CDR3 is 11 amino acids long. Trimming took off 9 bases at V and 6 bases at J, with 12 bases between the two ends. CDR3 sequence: CATSRGSEAFF. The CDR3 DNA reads TGTGCCACCTCGAGAGGGTCTGAAGCTTTCTTT.

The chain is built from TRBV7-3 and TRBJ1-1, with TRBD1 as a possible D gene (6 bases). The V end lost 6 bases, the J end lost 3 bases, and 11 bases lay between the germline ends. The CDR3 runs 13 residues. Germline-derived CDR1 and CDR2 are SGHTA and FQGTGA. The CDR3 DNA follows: TGTGCCAGCAGGAGCGGACAGCACACTGAAGCTTTCTTT. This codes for CASRSGQHTEAFF.

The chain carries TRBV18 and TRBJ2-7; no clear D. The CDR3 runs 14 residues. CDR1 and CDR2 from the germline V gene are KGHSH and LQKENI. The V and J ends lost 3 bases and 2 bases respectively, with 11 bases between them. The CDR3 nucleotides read TGTGCCAGCTCACCCAAAGACAAGACCTACGAGCAGTACTTC. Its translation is CASSPKDKTYEQYF.

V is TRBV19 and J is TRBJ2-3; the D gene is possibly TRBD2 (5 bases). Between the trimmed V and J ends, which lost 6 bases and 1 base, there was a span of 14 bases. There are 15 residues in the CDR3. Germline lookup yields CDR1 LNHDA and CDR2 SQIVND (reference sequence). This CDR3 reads CASRPLAGGTDTQYF. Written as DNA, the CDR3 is TGTGCCAGTAGACCCCTGGCCGGGGGCACAGATACGCAGTATTTT. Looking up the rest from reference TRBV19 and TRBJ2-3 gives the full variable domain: DGGITQSPKYLFRKEGQNVTLSCEQNLNHDAMYWYRQDPGQGLRLIYYSQIVNDFQKGDIAEGYSVSREKKESFPLTVTSAQKNPTAFYLCASRPLAGGTDTQYFGPGTRLTVL.

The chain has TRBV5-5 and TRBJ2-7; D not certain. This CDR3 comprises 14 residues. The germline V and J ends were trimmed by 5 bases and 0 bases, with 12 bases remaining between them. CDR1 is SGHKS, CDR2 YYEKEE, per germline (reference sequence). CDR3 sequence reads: CASSVLPYSYEQYF. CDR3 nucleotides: TGTGCCAGCAGTGTGCTACCCTACTCCTACGAGCAGTACTTC.

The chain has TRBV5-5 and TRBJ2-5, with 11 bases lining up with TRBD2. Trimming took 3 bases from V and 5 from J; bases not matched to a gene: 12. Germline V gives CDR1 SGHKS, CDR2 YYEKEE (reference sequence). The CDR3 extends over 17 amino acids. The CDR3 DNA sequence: TGTGCCAGCAGCTCCTCGCTTAGCGGGGGGGCCTGGGAGACCCAGTACTTC. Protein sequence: CASSSSLSGGAWETQYF.

In DNA form, the CDR3 reads TGTGCCTGGGGGACAGGGAACAGGCAGCCCCAGCATTTT. Its translation: CAWGTGNRQPQHF. V usage is TRBV30 and J usage is TRBJ1-5, with 9 nucleotides matching TRBD1. Germline CDR1 is GTSNPN and CDR2 is SVGIG (reference sequence). The V and J ends lost 5 bases and 7 bases, in that order; junction bases with no gene match: 6. CDR3 length: 13 amino acids.

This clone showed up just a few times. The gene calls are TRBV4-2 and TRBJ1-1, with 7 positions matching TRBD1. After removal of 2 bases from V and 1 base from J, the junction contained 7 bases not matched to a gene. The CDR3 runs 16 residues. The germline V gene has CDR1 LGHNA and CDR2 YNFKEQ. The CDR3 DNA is TGTGCCAGCAGCCAACTGCGGACAGGACCGAACACTGAAGCTTTCTTT. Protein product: CASSQLRTGPNTEAFF.

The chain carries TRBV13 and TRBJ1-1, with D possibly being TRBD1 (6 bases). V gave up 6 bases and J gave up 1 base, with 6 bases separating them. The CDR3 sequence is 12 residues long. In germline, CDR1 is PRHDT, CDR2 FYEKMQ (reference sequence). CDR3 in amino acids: CASRTGNTEAFF. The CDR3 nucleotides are TGTGCCAGCAGGACAGGGAACACTGAAGCTTTCTTT.

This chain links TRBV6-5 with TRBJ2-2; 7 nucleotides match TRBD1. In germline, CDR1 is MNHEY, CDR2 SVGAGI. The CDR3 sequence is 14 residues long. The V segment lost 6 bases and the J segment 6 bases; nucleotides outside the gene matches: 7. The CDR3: CASRVRGTPGELFF. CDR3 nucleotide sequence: TGTGCCAGCAGGGTCAGGGGGACCCCCGGGGAGCTGTTTTTT.

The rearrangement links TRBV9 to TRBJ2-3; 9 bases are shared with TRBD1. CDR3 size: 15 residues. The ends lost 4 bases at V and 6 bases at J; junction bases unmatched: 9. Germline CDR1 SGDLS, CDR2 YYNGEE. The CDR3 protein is CASSPRDRVADTQYF. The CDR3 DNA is TGTGCCAGCAGCCCCCGGGACAGGGTGGCGGATACGCAGTATTTT.

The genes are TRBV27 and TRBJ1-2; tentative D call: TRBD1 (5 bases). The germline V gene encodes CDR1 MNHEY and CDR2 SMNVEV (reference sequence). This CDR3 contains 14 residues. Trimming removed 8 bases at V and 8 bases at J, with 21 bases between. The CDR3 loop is CASGDGTPSLGYTF. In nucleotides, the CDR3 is TGTGCCAGCGGGGACGGGACTCCCAGCCTAGGCTACACCTTC.

CDR3 protein: CASSRSDTQYF. As DNA, the CDR3 is TGTGCCAGCAGTAGGAGCGATACGCAGTATTTT. The chain recombines TRBV27 with TRBJ2-3; no reliable D call. CDR1 and CDR2 (germline): MNHEY, SMNVEV (reference sequence). This CDR3 is 11 amino acids long. Deletions cut 5 bases from V and 6 bases from J, with 6 bases between.

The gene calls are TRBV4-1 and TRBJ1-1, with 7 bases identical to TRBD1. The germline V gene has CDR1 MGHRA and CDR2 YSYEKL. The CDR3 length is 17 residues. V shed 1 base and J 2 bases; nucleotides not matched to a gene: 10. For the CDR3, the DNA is TGCGCCAGCAGCCAAGGGGCGACAGGGTCTTTAAACACTGAAGCTTTCTTT. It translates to CASSQGATGSLNTEAFF.

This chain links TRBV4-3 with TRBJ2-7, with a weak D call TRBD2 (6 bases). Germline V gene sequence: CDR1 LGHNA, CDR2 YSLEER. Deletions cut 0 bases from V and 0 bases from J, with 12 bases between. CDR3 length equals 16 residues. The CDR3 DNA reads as TGCGCCAGCAGCCAAGATTACGGGAGTCCCTCCTACGAGCAGTACTTC. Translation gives CASSQDYGSPSYEQYF.

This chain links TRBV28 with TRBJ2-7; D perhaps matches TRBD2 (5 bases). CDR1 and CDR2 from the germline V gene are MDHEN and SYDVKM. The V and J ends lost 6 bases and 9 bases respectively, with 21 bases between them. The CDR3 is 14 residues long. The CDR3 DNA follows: TGTGCCAGCAGGGAACCGGGAAGCGGTTTTGGGCAGTACTTC. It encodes CASREPGSGFGQYF.

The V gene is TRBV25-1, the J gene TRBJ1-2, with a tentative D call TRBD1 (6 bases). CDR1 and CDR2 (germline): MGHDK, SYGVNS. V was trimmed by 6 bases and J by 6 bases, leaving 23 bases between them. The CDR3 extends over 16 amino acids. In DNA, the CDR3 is TGTGCCAGCAGCGCCCCCGGGACACGGGACCTTGATGGCTACACCTTC. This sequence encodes CASSAPGTRDLDGYTF.

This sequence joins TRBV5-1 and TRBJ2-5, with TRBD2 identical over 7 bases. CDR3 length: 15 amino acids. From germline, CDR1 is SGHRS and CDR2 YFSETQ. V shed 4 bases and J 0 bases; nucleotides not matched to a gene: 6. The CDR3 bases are TGCGCCAGCAGCCCGCTAGGACTAGACCAAGAGACCCAGTACTTC. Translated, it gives CASSPLGLDQETQYF.

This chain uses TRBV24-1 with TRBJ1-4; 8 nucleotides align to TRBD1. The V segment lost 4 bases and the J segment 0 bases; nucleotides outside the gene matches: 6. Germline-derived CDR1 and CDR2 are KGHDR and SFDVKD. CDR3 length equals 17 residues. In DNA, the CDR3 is TGTGCCACCAGTGACCCTGGACAGGGCACAACTAATGAAAAACTGTTTTTT. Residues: CATSDPGQGTTNEKLFF.

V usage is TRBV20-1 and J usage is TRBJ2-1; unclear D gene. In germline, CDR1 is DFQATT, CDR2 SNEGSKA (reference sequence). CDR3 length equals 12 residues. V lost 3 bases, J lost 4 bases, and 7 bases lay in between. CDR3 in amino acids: CSASVLYNEQFF. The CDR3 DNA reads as TGCAGTGCTAGTGTCTTATACAATGAGCAGTTCTTC.

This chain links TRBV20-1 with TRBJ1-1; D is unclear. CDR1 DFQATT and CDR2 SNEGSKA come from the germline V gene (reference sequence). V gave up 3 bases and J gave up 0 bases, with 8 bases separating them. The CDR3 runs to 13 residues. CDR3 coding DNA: TGCAGTGCTAGTACAGACATGAACACTGAAGCTTTCTTT. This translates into CSASTDMNTEAFF.

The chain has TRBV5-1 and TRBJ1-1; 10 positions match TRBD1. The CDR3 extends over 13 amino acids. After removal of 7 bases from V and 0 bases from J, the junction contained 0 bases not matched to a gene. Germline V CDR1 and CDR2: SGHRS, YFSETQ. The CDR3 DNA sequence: TGCGCCAGCGGACAGGGGGTGAACACTGAAGCTTTCTTT. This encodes CASGQGVNTEAFF.

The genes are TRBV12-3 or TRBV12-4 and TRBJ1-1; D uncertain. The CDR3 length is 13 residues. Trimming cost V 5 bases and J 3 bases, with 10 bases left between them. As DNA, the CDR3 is TGTGCCAGCAGTCTTGAGGGCGACACTGAAGCTTTCTTT. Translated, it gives CASSLEGDTEAFF.

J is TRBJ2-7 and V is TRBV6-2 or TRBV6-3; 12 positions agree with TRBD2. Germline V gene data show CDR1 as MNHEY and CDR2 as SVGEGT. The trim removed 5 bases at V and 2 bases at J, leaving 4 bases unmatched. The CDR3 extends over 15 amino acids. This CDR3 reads CASSPLAGGPYEQYF. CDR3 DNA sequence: TGTGCCAGCAGTCCGCTAGCGGGAGGGCCCTACGAGCAGTACTTC.